One and the same sample provided the 20 T cell receptor beta chains below, sequenced in a study of T cell responses to AZD1222 COVID-19 vaccine. Assay: immunoSEQ multiplex PCR; the TCRdb copy retains only in-frame clones and omits some. The sample has 8,000 to 9,000 clones, approximately 88% seen once. The specimen comprised peripheral blood, sampled 28 days after the second AZD1222 dose. These receptors were taken from an adult who received the AZD1222 COVID-19 vaccine.

The V gene is TRBV5-5, the J gene TRBJ1-2, with D tentatively TRBD1 (6 bases). This CDR3 comprises 16 residues. Germline CDR1 is SGHKS and CDR2 is YYEKEE (reference sequence). The V and J ends lost 7 bases and 2 bases respectively, with 21 bases between them. CDR3 coding DNA: TGTGCCAGCCAGCCACGGAGGGGGGGAGAAAACTATGGCTACACCTTC. Protein sequence: CASQPRRGGENYGYTF. The complete variable domain, with remaining parts taken from reference TRBV5-5 and TRBJ1-2, reads DAGVTQSPTHLIKTRGQQVTLRCSPISGHKSVSWYQQVLGQGPQFIFQYYEKEERGRGNFPDRFSARQFPNYSSELNVNALLLGDSALYLCASQPRRGGENYGYTFGSGTRLTVV.

This chain links TRBV27 with TRBJ1-4, with 7 bases lining up with TRBD1. The CDR3 is 15 amino acids. V lost 7 bases to trimming and J lost 2 bases; unmatched junction nucleotides: 7. The V gene's germline CDR1 is MNHEY and CDR2 SMNVEV (reference sequence). CDR3 sequence reads: CASNRDRDTNEKLFF. Written as DNA, the CDR3 is TGTGCCAGCAACCGGGACAGAGACACTAATGAAAAACTGTTTTTT.

The chain employs TRBV7-9 and TRBJ1-2; 7 bases are shared with TRBD1. Germline assignment: CDR1 SEHNR and CDR2 FQNEAQ (reference sequence). The CDR3 is 14 residues long. After removal of 5 bases from V and 7 bases from J, the junction contained 10 bases not matched to a gene. Here the CDR3 reads CASSGLTGWPGYTF. The CDR3 DNA follows: TGTGCCAGCAGCGGTCTGACAGGGTGGCCTGGCTACACCTTC.

CDR3 amino acids: CASSLGGDPNTEAFF. In nucleotides, the CDR3 is TGTGCCAGCAGCTTAGGGGGGGACCCGAACACTGAAGCTTTCTTT. The rearrangement joins TRBV7-9 to TRBJ1-1; D possibly corresponds to TRBD1 (5 bases). CDR3 length equals 15 residues. Trimming took off 1 base at V and 1 base at J, with 10 bases between the two ends. The germline gives CDR1 SEHNR, CDR2 FQNEAQ (reference sequence).

This sequence joins TRBV4-2 and TRBJ2-3; TRBD2 matches at 8 bases. J gave up 0 bases and V 4 bases, and 18 bases lay outside the gene matches. Germline V gene sequence: CDR1 LGHNA, CDR2 YNFKEQ. This CDR3 is built from 20 residues. In DNA, the CDR3 is TGTGCCAGCAGCCCTCCCCGGACTAGCCGCGTTTCGACTAGCACAGATACGCAGTATTTT. It specifies CASSPPRTSRVSTSTDTQYF.

This clone occurred a few times. This chain connects TRBV29-1 to TRBJ2-5; 11 bases align to TRBD1. Unmatched junction bases numbered 11, after V lost 6 bases and J lost 5 bases. Germline values: CDR1 SQVTM, CDR2 ANQGSEA. The CDR3 runs to 15 residues. The CDR3 here is CSVLHRDRGIETQYF. CDR3 coding DNA: TGCAGCGTATTACATCGGGACAGGGGGATCGAGACCCAGTACTTC.

This rearrangement joins TRBV19 to TRBJ2-1; D perhaps matches TRBD2 (6 bases). The CDR3 loop spans 14 amino acids. With 2 bases removed from V and 10 bases from J, the gap between germline ends came to 15 bases. Germline CDR1 reads LNHDA; CDR2 reads SQIVND (reference sequence). This CDR3 reads CASSIIPGGIEQFF. The CDR3 DNA is TGTGCCAGTAGTATAATACCCGGCGGGATCGAGCAGTTCTTC.

This clone was observed once. The rearrangement uses TRBV28 and TRBJ2-5; 12 bases align to TRBD2. Germline loops: CDR1 MDHEN, CDR2 SYDVKM. J was trimmed by 4 bases and V by 2 bases; bases with no gene match: 2. The CDR3 is made up of 15 amino acids. The CDR3 sequence: CASSLMGLAGETQYF. The CDR3 DNA follows: TGTGCCAGCAGTTTAATGGGACTAGCGGGAGAGACCCAGTACTTC.

This chain connects TRBV7-5 to TRBJ1-5. TRBV7-5 is marked as a pseudogene. CDR3 length equals 15 residues. The DNA of the CDR3 is TGTGTCAGAAGCTTCCCTCGGGGGGGAAATCAGCCCCAGCATTTT. Its protein is CVRSFPRGGNQPQHF.

The V call is TRBV28, the J call TRBJ2-1; D uncertain. V was clipped by 5 bases and J by 15 bases, with 20 bases between them. This CDR3 spans 13 amino acids. Germline V gene sequence: CDR1 MDHEN, CDR2 SYDVKM. The CDR3 DNA sequence: TGTGCCAGCAGTCTCTCTCGGATCCCCCCTGGGTTCTTC. The encoded protein is CASSLSRIPPGFF.

J is TRBJ1-4 and V is TRBV29-1, with D unclear. V was pared by 7 bases and J by 1 base, with 7 bases between. The CDR3 contains 12 residues. From germline, CDR1 is SQVTM and CDR2 ANQGSEA. In DNA form, the CDR3 reads TGCAGCGGGGCAGTAACTAATGAAAAACTGTTTTTT. Translated, it gives CSGAVTNEKLFF.

The chain is built from TRBV5-1 and TRBJ1-6; no definite D call. CDR1 SGHRS and CDR2 YFSETQ come from the germline V gene. The CDR3 is 13 residues long. The V end was cut by 0 bases, the J end by 7 bases, with 5 bases between. The CDR3 DNA sequence: TGCGCCAGCAGCTTGGACTCCAATTCACCCCTCCACTTT. It specifies CASSLDSNSPLHF.

This clone was counted a single time. V is TRBV28 and J is TRBJ1-4, with D hard to call. Germline CDR1 MDHEN, CDR2 SYDVKM. The ends were cut back, 10 bases at V and 5 bases at J, with 8 bases in the middle. The CDR3 loop spans 11 amino acids. The CDR3: CATHQNEKLFF. The DNA of the CDR3 is TGTGCCACCCACCAGAATGAAAAACTGTTTTTT.

This clone was seen a single time. The chain uses TRBV4-1 and TRBJ1-4; D may be TRBD1 (6 bases). The CDR3 sequence is 20 residues long. Per germline, CDR1 MGHRA and CDR2 YSYEKL. V dropped 5 bases and J dropped 4 bases, with 29 bases sitting between them. This CDR3 is CASSYWTALRAEGVNEKLFF. The CDR3 nucleotides read TGCGCCAGCAGCTATTGGACAGCCCTAAGGGCTGAAGGCGTTAATGAAAAACTGTTTTTT.

The chain joins TRBV18 to TRBJ1-6, with D perhaps matching TRBD1 (5 bases). Germline CDR1 and CDR2: KGHSH and LQKENI. CDR3 length equals 15 residues. V was trimmed by 1 base and J by 11 bases, leaving 15 bases between them. The CDR3 region is CASSPQSGRGTPLHF. DNA for the CDR3: TGTGCCAGCTCACCACAATCAGGGAGAGGGACACCCCTCCACTTT.

This clone was seen only once. The chain recombines TRBV7-7 with TRBJ2-7; tentatively, D is TRBD1 or TRBD2 (6 bases each). Germline values: CDR1 SSHAT, CDR2 FNYEAQ (reference sequence). V gave up 4 bases and J gave up 2 bases, with 21 bases separating them. The CDR3 has 17 amino acids. CDR3 loop: CASSSPGRDTGPYEQYF. The CDR3 DNA reads TGTGCCAGCAGCTCCCCTGGGCGGGACACCGGCCCCTACGAGCAGTACTTC.

The chain carries TRBV6-5 and TRBJ1-5, with D maybe TRBD1 (6 bases). The CDR3 totals 12 residues. Germline V gives CDR1 MNHEY, CDR2 SVGAGI. The CDR3: CEGGGSNQPQHF. The CDR3 DNA sequence: TGTGAAGGAGGGGGGAGCAATCAGCCCCAGCATTTT.

The V and J genes are TRBV5-8 and TRBJ1-1; D is perhaps TRBD1 (5 bases). This CDR3 has 14 amino acids. V was clipped by 5 bases and J by 6 bases, with 17 bases between them. In germline, CDR1 is SGHTS, CDR2 YDEGEE. Written as DNA, the CDR3 is TGTGCCAGCAGGTCGGCGTACAGGTCGCCTGAAGCTTTCTTT. Residues: CASRSAYRSPEAFF. The full variable domain, its missing parts supplied by reference TRBV5-8 and TRBJ1-1, is EAGVTQSPTHLIKTRGQQATLRCSPISGHTSVYWYQQALGLGLQFLLWYDEGEERNRGNFPPRFSGRQFPNYSSELNVNALELEDSALYLCASRSAYRSPEAFFGQGTRLTVV.

The chain has TRBV10-1 and TRBJ1-2; tentative D call: TRBD1 (5 bases). The CDR3 contains 14 residues. Trimming removed 6 bases from V and 2 bases from J, with 13 bases in between. Germline V gene sequence: CDR1 WNHNN, CDR2 SYGVQD (reference sequence). CDR3 loop: CASRKGTSNYGYTF. The CDR3 region has the DNA TGCGCCAGCAGAAAAGGGACGTCGAACTATGGCTACACCTTC.

The chain has TRBV5-8 and TRBJ2-5, with D possibly being TRBD1 or TRBD2 (5 bases each). The length of the CDR3 is 14 residues. Trimming took 4 bases from V and 5 from J, leaving 15 bases between them. Germline CDR1 is SGHTS and CDR2 is YDEGEE. The CDR3 bases are TGTGCCAGCAGCGCCGGGACCGGCGGCGAGACCCAGTACTTC. Translating gives CASSAGTGGETQYF.